This T cell receptor beta chain was captured by sequencing in a study of response to subunit inactivated influenza vaccine. Broader study findings: It was the authors' suggestion that each seasonal influenza vaccination recruits few new T cells.

V trimming: 5 bases; J trimming: 6 bases; junction bases outside the gene matches: 10. The V gene's germline CDR1 is SGHAT and CDR2 FQNNGV. This CDR3 comprises 16 residues. Each CDR3 protein gets one entry after TCRdb re-called the RT-PCR reads with MiXCR. The table has hundreds of thousands of distinct CDR3 sequences, about a sixth seen once. This clonotype was counted only a few times. Its specificity is unknown. The source was PBMCs from blood, collected 12 days after vaccination. The receptor's source is a man aged 45 to 65 who received an inactivated influenza vaccine. The genes are TRBV11-2 and TRBJ1-2, with 12 bases fitting TRBD1. CDR3 DNA: TGTGCCAGCAGCCTCCCGGGACAGGGGGCGCGTAATGGCTACACCTTC. It yields the protein CASSLPGQGARNGYTF. Together with reference TRBV11-2 and TRBJ1-2, the CDR3 gives the full variable domain: EAGVAQSPRYKIIEKRQSVAFWCNPISGHATLYWYQQILGQGPKLLIQFQNNGVVDDSQLPKDRFSAERLKGVDSTLKIQPAKLEDSAVYLCASSLPGQGARNGYTFGSGTRLTVV.